This T cell receptor (beta chain) was found in a study of stem cell transplantation in POMP-related autoinflammatory disease. From germline, CDR1 is SGHRS and CDR2 YFSETQ. The V end lost 1 base, the J end lost 9 bases, and 17 bases lay between the germline ends. CDR3 length equals 15 residues. Of note for this clone: No antigen is known for it.

Overall study findings and caveats: A trend toward lower repertoire diversity and greater clonality appeared in every analyzed T-cell subset of PRAID patients.

Profiled with immunoSEQ multiplex PCR; TCRdb holds only in-frame clones, not every one. The table includes tens of thousands of clones, approximately 78% detected once. Sequenced here: CD4+ T cells from PBMCs, sampled before stem cell transplantation. The clonotype was recovered from a human donor with POMP-related autoinflammation and immune dysregulation (PRAID). The J gene is TRBJ2-1, the V gene TRBV5-1, with D maybe TRBD2 (7 bases). CDR3 sequence: CASSLPNYREGEQFF. DNA of the CDR3: TGCGCCAGCAGCTTGCCCAATTACAGGGAGGGTGAGCAGTTCTTC.